The rows below give T cell receptor beta chains drawn from one sample of a study of early T cells in non-severe SARS-CoV-2 infection. TCRdb reprocessed the 5' RACE reads with MiXCR, giving one entry per CDR3 protein. Here the sample spans some 67,000 distinct CDR3 sequences, around 13% being singletons. Material for sequencing was whole blood. The receptors derive from an adult who was a healthcare worker with PCR-confirmed SARS-CoV-2 infection or an uninfected control (not recorded which). The CDR3 runs from the conserved cysteine through the conserved F or W. D genes are given only for firm matches. Some rows mark clone size as missing; the rest say once, few, many or name a class of expanded clone.

many,TRBV5-1,NA,TRBJ2-7,TGCGCCAGCAGCTTGGCAGTTTACAGGGCAGAGCAGTACCCCCGGGAGCAGTACTTC,CASSLAVYRAEQYPREQYF
NA,TRBV27,NA,TRBJ1-2,TGTGCCAGCAGGAGATCCGGGACTATAGCGTTCTACACCTTC,CASRRSGTIAFYTF
NA,TRBV12-3/TRBV12-4,NA,TRBJ1-6,TGTGCCAGCAGTTTAAGTCAGAATAATTCACCCCTCCACTTT,CASSLSQNNSPLHF
NA,TRBV10-2,TRBD2,TRBJ2-3,TGCGCCGGGGGAGCTAGCGGGGGCACAGATACGCAGTATTTT,CAGGASGGTDTQYF
few,TRBV20-1,NA,TRBJ2-7,TGCAGTGCTAGACGTCCCGGGACACGGGCCTACGAGCAGTACTTC,CSARRPGTRAYEQYF
many,TRBV29-1,TRBD1,TRBJ2-2,TGCAGCGCCGTGACAGGGGCCCTCACCGGGGAGCTGTTTTTT,CSAVTGALTGELFF
many,TRBV6-5,NA,TRBJ2-2,TGTGCCAGCAGTTTACTCCTCGCCGGGCGTCCCGGGGAGCTGTTTTTT,CASSLLLAGRPGELFF
NA,TRBV7-3,TRBD2,TRBJ2-3,TGTGCCAGCAGCTTAATCCCTAGCGGGAACACAGATACGCAGTATTTT,CASSLIPSGNTDTQYF
many,TRBV5-6,TRBD2,TRBJ2-7,TGTGCCAGCAGCCCCCCGGGGGGCTACGAGCAGTACTTC,CASSPPGGYEQYF
NA,TRBV6-2/TRBV6-3,NA,TRBJ2-7,TGTGCCAGCAGTTACCCACCGGCTGAGCAGTACTTC,CASSYPPAEQYF
NA,TRBV25-1,TRBD2,TRBJ2-2,TGTGCCAGCAGTGCTTCCTCCTTTAGCGGGAGGGCCGTCTCCGGGGAGCTGTTTTTT,CASSASSFSGRAVSGELFF
few,TRBV7-2,TRBD1,TRBJ1-6,TGTGCCAGCGGCACGACCCGGACAGGGCGTTCACCCCTCCACTTT,CASGTTRTGRSPLHF
NA,TRBV11-2,TRBD1,TRBJ2-3,TGTGCCAGCAGGCCGCGTGGGACAGGGAATACGCAGTATTTT,CASRPRGTGNTQYF
NA,TRBV29-1,NA,TRBJ1-1,TGCAGCGTTGCCGGGATCTTAGCGAACACTGAAGCTTTCTTT,CSVAGILANTEAFF
few,TRBV10-3,TRBD1,TRBJ2-7,TGTGCCATCAGTGAAGGGACAGGGAATTCCCCATCCCCTTACTGGGAGCAGTACTTC,CAISEGTGNSPSPYWEQYF
few,TRBV20-1,NA,TRBJ1-4,TGCAGTGCTAGAGAATCGGGAAATGAAAAACTGTTTTTT,CSARESGNEKLFF
NA,TRBV6-5,TRBD2,TRBJ2-3,TGTGCCAGCAGTTACTCGAACAGCGGGAGTAGCACAGATACGCAGTATTTT,CASSYSNSGSSTDTQYF
NA,TRBV27,NA,TRBJ1-5,TGTGCCAGCAGTTTCAACAGAAATCAGCCCCAGCATTTT,CASSFNRNQPQHF
few,TRBV4-1,TRBD2,TRBJ2-1,TGCGCCAGCAGCCAAGTCGAAGGACTAGCGGGAGTAAGCTCCTACAATGAGCAGTTCTTC,CASSQVEGLAGVSSYNEQFF
few,TRBV7-6,NA,TRBJ2-1,TGTGCCAGCAGCCCCAGGGTAGGTGAGCAGTTCTTC,CASSPRVGEQFF
NA,TRBV18,TRBD2,TRBJ2-1,TGTGCCAGCTCGGGACTAGCGGACTCCTACAATGAGCAGTTCTTC,CASSGLADSYNEQFF
few,TRBV14,TRBD1,TRBJ2-7,TGTGCCAGCAGCTCAGCCGGGACAGGGCCCTACGAGCAGTACTTC,CASSSAGTGPYEQYF
many,TRBV30,TRBD1,TRBJ1-1,TGTGCCTGGGATCGACAGGGGTGGACTGAAGCTTTCTTT,CAWDRQGWTEAFF
NA,TRBV4-2,NA,TRBJ2-7,TGTGCCAGCAGCCAAGGTCCTGGGCAGCAGTACTTC,CASSQGPGQQYF
many,TRBV20-1,NA,TRBJ1-5,TGCAGTGCTAGCGGGGGGGATCAGCCCCAGCATTTT,CSASGGDQPQHF
few,TRBV30,TRBD1,TRBJ2-7,TGTGCCTGGAGTGTACGGGACAGCTCCTACGAGCAGTACTTC,CAWSVRDSSYEQYF
few,TRBV7-2,NA,TRBJ2-3,TGTGCCAGCAGCTTAGGGATGCGAGATACGCAGTATTTT,CASSLGMRDTQYF
NA,TRBV6-1,NA,TRBJ2-2,TGTGCCAGCTTTAAAGGGGGGTTGAGCACCGGGGAGCTGTTTTTT,CASFKGGLSTGELFF
few,TRBV5-1,TRBD2,TRBJ2-7,TGCGCCAGCAGCTTAATGGGCGGGACTAAGGGCGAGCAGTACTTC,CASSLMGGTKGEQYF
many,TRBV10-3,NA,TRBJ2-1,TGTGCCATCAGTGACTGGTCAGGGGGGTACAATGAGCAGTTCTTC,CAISDWSGGYNEQFF
NA,TRBV5-1,TRBD1,TRBJ2-1,TGCGCCAGCAGCCTAGGACAGGGAAACAATGAGCAGTTCTTC,CASSLGQGNNEQFF
few,TRBV9,NA,TRBJ2-1,TGTGCCAGCAGCCCCCACGATCTGTATGAGCAGTTCTTC,CASSPHDLYEQFF
NA,TRBV5-1,NA,TRBJ2-7,TGCGCCAGCAGCCTGGATACACCTCGGAAGGAGCAGTACTTC,CASSLDTPRKEQYF
many,TRBV10-2,NA,TRBJ2-3,TGCGCCAGCAGTGAGCTCAGCACAGATACGCAGTATTTT,CASSELSTDTQYF
NA,TRBV29-1,TRBD1,TRBJ1-4,TGCAGCGTTGACGGGACAGGGAGGGAAAAACTGTTTTTT,CSVDGTGREKLFF
many,TRBV7-2,NA,TRBJ2-5,TGTGCCAGCAGCTTAGTAGGGCAGGAAGAGACCCAGTACTTC,CASSLVGQEETQYF
NA,TRBV7-6,NA,TRBJ2-1,TGTGCCAGCAGCGCCAATTCCTACAATGAGCAGTTCTTC,CASSANSYNEQFF
NA,TRBV20-1,NA,TRBJ2-1,TGCAGTGCTAGAAGCGGCCCCTCCTACAATGAGCAGTTCTTC,CSARSGPSYNEQFF
many,TRBV7-8,TRBD2,TRBJ2-1,TGTGCCAGCAGCCCGGGACTAGCGGGAAACAATGAGCAGTTCTTC,CASSPGLAGNNEQFF
NA,TRBV5-6,TRBD2,TRBJ2-5,TGTGCCAGCAGCTTGGAGTGGAGCGGGGGGGCCGGAGAGACCCAGTACTTC,CASSLEWSGGAGETQYF
few,TRBV6-5,NA,TRBJ2-1,TGTGCCAGCAGTCCCCTTTTGATGAGCGGCGGTGAGCAGTTCTTC,CASSPLLMSGGEQFF
few,TRBV10-3,NA,TRBJ1-5,TGTGCCATCAGTGAGGTCAGGGGCATGATTGGGAATCAGCCCCAGCATTTT,CAISEVRGMIGNQPQHF
NA,TRBV6-6,TRBD1,TRBJ1-2,TGTGCCAGCAGTTCTAGCTTTGGGACAGGGGGCGATAACTATGGCTACACCTTC,CASSSSFGTGGDNYGYTF
many,TRBV14,NA,TRBJ2-5,TGTGCCAGCAGCCCCGAGGGGACCCAGTACTTC,CASSPEGTQYF
few,TRBV5-1,TRBD1,TRBJ2-5,TGCGCCAGCAGCTTGAGGGACAGGGGACAAGAGACCCAGTACTTC,CASSLRDRGQETQYF
NA,TRBV6-2/TRBV6-3,TRBD1,TRBJ2-1,TGTGCCAGCAGTTCCCGGGACAGCCCATCCTACAATGAGCAGTTCTTC,CASSSRDSPSYNEQFF